This T cell receptor (beta chain) was observed in a study of cytomegalovirus exposure and HLA in healthy donors. About the research overall: Earlier findings included 90 million to 120 million unique TCR beta sequences obtained from 170 million or so T cells.

Germline CDR1 reads SQVTM; CDR2 reads ANQGSEA. Trimming removed 4 bases from V and 1 base from J, with 10 bases in between. CDR3 length: 13 amino acids. General study points: In a later analysis, donors in an Asian-associated ancestry cluster reportedly had fewer N-insertions in productive TCRs than the cohort mean. In a later analysis, TCR beta V- and J-gene trimming was associated with a missense DCLRE1C variant. In vitro, three CMV-associated chains proved specific for CMV antigens.

Comments on this clone: What it binds is not known.

The PCR used 60 Vbeta and 13 Jbeta primers. Produced via immunoSEQ multiplex PCR; TCRdb's table is partial and in-frame only. The sample holds 130,000 or so clones, 75% to 80% seen once. Sequenced sample: PBMCs. The chain recombines TRBV29-1 with TRBJ2-5; maybe TRBD1 (5 bases). The TCR originated in a woman in her sixties in good health and CMV-seronegative. CDR3 region: CSVGGWIQETQYF. In nucleotides, the CDR3 is TGCAGCGTTGGGGGCTGGATCCAAGAGACCCAGTACTTC.